A selection of T cell receptor beta chains follows, all from one sample in a study of regulatory T cells in long-lasting Graves disease. TCRdb re-called the multiplex PCR reads with MiXCR, one entry per CDR3 protein. The sample carries some 300,000 distinct CDR3 sequences, 20% to 25% recorded once. Source: peripheral blood mononuclear cells (PBMCs), taken when the disease was refractory, from a patient treated with antithyroid drugs. These receptors all come from a female donor with Graves disease. The CDR3 runs from the conserved cysteine through the conserved F or W. Each record gives: CDR3 DNA, CDR3 protein, D gene, clone size, J gene, V gene. D genes are given only for firm matches. The size entry is marked missing in some rows and otherwise reads once, few, many or a size class.

TGCAGTGCTACTTCCCGGGTCTCACCCCTCCACTTT CSATSRVSPLHF NA NA TRBJ1-6 TRBV20-1
TGTGCCAGCAGCTTAGGCCTACGGGGCGAGCAGTACTTC CASSLGLRGEQYF NA many TRBJ2-7 TRBV11-2
TGTGCCAGCAGCCGGGGACAGGAACTCTACGAGCAGTACTTC CASSRGQELYEQYF TRBD1 few TRBJ2-7 TRBV27
TGTGCCAGCTCACCAGCTGGGGCAAACACCATATATTTT CASSPAGANTIYF NA NA TRBJ1-3 TRBV18
TGTGCCTGGAGTAGAACAGGTGATGGCTACACCTTC CAWSRTGDGYTF NA few TRBJ1-2 TRBV30
TGCAGTGCTGGAGACAGAGATGGCTACACCTTC CSAGDRDGYTF NA many TRBJ1-2 TRBV20-1
TGTGCCAGCAGTCTCAAACCAGGGGTAGGGGTGGGCTACACCTTC CASSLKPGVGVGYTF NA many TRBJ1-2 TRBV27
TGTGCCAGCAGCCAAGAAGAAGGCTATGGCTACACCTTC CASSQEEGYGYTF NA many TRBJ1-2 TRBV3-1
TGCGCCAGCAGCCAACCCGGACAGGAAGAGACCCAGTACTTC CASSQPGQEETQYF TRBD1 many TRBJ2-5 TRBV4-1
TGTGCCTTGCGGACAGGAGGGAACACTGAAGCTTTCTTT CALRTGGNTEAFF TRBD1 many TRBJ1-1 TRBV30
TGTGCCAGCAGTGTATACGGGAGTAACACCGGGGAGCTGTTTTTT CASSVYGSNTGELFF NA many TRBJ2-2 TRBV2
TGCGCCAGCAGCTTGGCTGGCTCAGGGGGCGGCGGGGAGCTGCTTTTT CASSLAGSGGGGELLF TRBD1 few TRBJ2-2 TRBV5-1
TGTGCCAGCAGTGCCATCACTAGTCACGAGCAGTACTTC CASSAITSHEQYF NA many TRBJ2-7 TRBV27
TGTGCCATCACCCGTAGCGGGAGTAACTACGAGCAGTACTTC CAITRSGSNYEQYF TRBD2 NA TRBJ2-7 TRBV10-3
TGTGCCAGCAGTTATCTGAAGAACTCACCGTCTCGATCACAGCACGAAGCTTTCTTT CASSYLKNSPSRSQHEAFF NA many TRBJ1-1 TRBV6-5
TGTGCCAGCAGTTTAACCGGAACCCATGGCTACACCTTC CASSLTGTHGYTF NA many TRBJ1-2 TRBV27
TGTGCCAGCAGCCCCCGGTCTGACACCTCCTACGAGCAGTACTTC CASSPRSDTSYEQYF NA many TRBJ2-7 TRBV28
TGTGCCAGCAGCTCCCGGGTTCTTCGGGAGACCCAGTACTTC CASSSRVLRETQYF NA many TRBJ2-5 TRBV11-1
TGTGCCAGCAGTGACAGGGTAAGGTCCTACAATGAGCAGTTCTTC CASSDRVRSYNEQFF TRBD1 few TRBJ2-1 TRBV28